This TCR beta chain was sequenced in a study of CXCR3-negative and CXCR3-positive naive CD8 T cells. UMI-tagged TRB cDNA libraries were built via 5' RACE. From the 5' RACE reads, TCRdb lists one entry per CDR3 protein and no DNA. Its table records 100,000 to 150,000 distinct CDR3 sequences. The material sequenced was naive CXCR3- CD8+ T cells from blood. The subset here: CD45RO-CCR7+CD27+CD95- naive CD8+ T cells lacking CXCR3 (TNR3-). This clonotype originated in a human donor in good health. Some clones in this sample may be carry-over from other donors' samples.

This chain's CDR3 is CASSLNQPQHF. V is TRBV28 and J is TRBJ1-5. Looked up from germline, CDR1 is MDHEN and CDR2 is SYDVKM. This CDR3 has 11 amino acids.